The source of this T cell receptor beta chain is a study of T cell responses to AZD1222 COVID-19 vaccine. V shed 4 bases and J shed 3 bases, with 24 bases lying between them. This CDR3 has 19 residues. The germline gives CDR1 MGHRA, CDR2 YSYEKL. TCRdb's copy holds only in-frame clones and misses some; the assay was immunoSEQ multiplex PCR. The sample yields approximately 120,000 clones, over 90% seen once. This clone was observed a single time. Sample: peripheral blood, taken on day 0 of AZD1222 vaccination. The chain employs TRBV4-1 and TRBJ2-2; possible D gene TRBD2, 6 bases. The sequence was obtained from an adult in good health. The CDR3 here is CASSRFPRDSRRDTGELFF. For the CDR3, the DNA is TGCGCCAGCAGCCGCTTCCCCCGGGACTCCCGGAGGGACACCGGGGAGCTGTTTTTT.